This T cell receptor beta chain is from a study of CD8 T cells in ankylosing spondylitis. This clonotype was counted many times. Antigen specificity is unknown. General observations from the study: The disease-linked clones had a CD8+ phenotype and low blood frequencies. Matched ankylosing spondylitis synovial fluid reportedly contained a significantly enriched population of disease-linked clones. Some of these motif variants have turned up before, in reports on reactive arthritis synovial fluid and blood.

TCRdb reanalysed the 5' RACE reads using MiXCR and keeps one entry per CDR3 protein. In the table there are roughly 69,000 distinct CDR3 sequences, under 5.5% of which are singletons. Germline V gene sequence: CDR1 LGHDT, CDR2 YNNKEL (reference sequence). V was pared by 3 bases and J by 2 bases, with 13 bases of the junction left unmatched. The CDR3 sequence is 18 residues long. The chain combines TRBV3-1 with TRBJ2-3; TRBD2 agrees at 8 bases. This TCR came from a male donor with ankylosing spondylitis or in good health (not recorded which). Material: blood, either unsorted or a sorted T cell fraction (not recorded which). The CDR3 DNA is TGTGCCAGCAGCCACGTCCCATTGCGGGGGGTAAACACAGATACGCAGTATTTT. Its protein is CASSHVPLRGVNTDTQYF.